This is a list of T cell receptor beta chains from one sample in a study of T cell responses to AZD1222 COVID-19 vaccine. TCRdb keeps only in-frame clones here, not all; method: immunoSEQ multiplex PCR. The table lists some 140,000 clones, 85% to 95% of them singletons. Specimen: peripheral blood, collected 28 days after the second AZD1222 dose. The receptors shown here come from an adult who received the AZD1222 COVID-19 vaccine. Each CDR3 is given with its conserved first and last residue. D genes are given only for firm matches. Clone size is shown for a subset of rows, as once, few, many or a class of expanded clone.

CDR3: CASSQQLIGGLGNTEAFF
DNA: TGCGCCAGCAGCCAACAACTAATCGGGGGTTTAGGGAACACTGAAGCTTTCTTT
size: once
V: TRBV4-1
J: TRBJ1-1
D: -

CDR3: CASSEIGTLPYGYTF
DNA: TGTGCCAGCAGTGAAATCGGGACCTTACCCTATGGCTACACCTTC
size: -
V: TRBV2
J: TRBJ1-2
D: -

CDR3: CAWRVRVQETQYF
DNA: TGTGCCTGGAGGGTACGGGTCCAAGAGACCCAGTACTTC
size: -
V: TRBV30
J: TRBJ2-5
D: -

CDR3: CASSLETRQAEAFF
DNA: TGTGCCAGCTCACTAGAAACGAGACAGGCTGAAGCTTTCTTT
size: -
V: TRBV18
J: TRBJ1-1
D: -

CDR3: CASSLGATYEQYF
DNA: TGTGCCAGCAGTTTAGGGGCTACCTACGAGCAGTACTTC
size: -
V: TRBV12-3/TRBV12-4
J: TRBJ2-7
D: -

CDR3: CASSPFTGGAEPQHF
DNA: TGTGCCAGCTCACCATTTACAGGGGGCGCAGAGCCCCAGCATTTT
size: once
V: TRBV18
J: TRBJ1-5
D: TRBD1

CDR3: CASSHGATEAFF
DNA: TGTGCCAGCAGTCATGGGGCCACTGAAGCTTTCTTT
size: -
V: TRBV27
J: TRBJ1-1
D: -

CDR3: CASSFLGLAGGDQPQHF
DNA: TGTGCCAGCAGTTTTCTGGGTCTTGCGGGTGGGGATCAGCCCCAGCATTTT
size: once
V: TRBV27
J: TRBJ1-5
D: -

CDR3: CASSLTGLGGYTF
DNA: TGCGCCAGCAGCCTGACAGGGTTGGGTGGCTACACCTTC
size: -
V: TRBV4-1
J: TRBJ1-2
D: TRBD1

CDR3: CASTSGLEQYF
DNA: TGTGCCAGTACCTCAGGGCTCGAGCAGTACTTC
size: -
V: TRBV19
J: TRBJ2-7
D: -

CDR3: CASSIRDGAQGDTQYF
DNA: TGTGCCAGCAGCATCCGGGACGGCGCCCAGGGGGATACGCAGTATTTT
size: -
V: TRBV9
J: TRBJ2-3
D: -

CDR3: CASSYSSGGHYNEQFF
DNA: TGTGCCAGCAGTTACTCAAGCGGGGGGCACTACAATGAGCAGTTCTTC
size: -
V: TRBV6-5
J: TRBJ2-1
D: TRBD2

CDR3: CASSYDPNTDTQYF
DNA: TGTGCCAGCAGTTACGACCCTAACACAGATACGCAGTATTTT
size: -
V: TRBV27
J: TRBJ2-3
D: -

CDR3: CASSLADPANTEAFF
DNA: TGTGCCAGCAGCTTGGCCGATCCGGCGAACACTGAAGCTTTCTTT
size: -
V: TRBV5-5
J: TRBJ1-1
D: -

CDR3: CASSDYQDRENWAVIVGTEAFF
DNA: TGTGCCAGCAGTGACTACCAGGACAGGGAGAATTGGGCGGTAATTGTCGGCACTGAAGCTTTCTTT
size: -
V: TRBV6-4
J: TRBJ1-1
D: TRBD1

CDR3: CASSFSRDREYF
DNA: TGTGCCAGCAGCTTCAGCCGGGACCGAGAGTACTTC
size: -
V: TRBV3-1/TRBV3-2
J: TRBJ2-5
D: -

CDR3: CASSEHGTVNTEAFF
DNA: TGTGCCAGCAGTGAACACGGGACAGTGAACACTGAAGCTTTCTTT
size: -
V: TRBV6-4
J: TRBJ1-1
D: TRBD1

CDR3: CASSPTAGGDTEAFF
DNA: TGTGCCAGCAGTCCAACGGCAGGGGGTGACACTGAAGCTTTCTTT
size: -
V: TRBV28
J: TRBJ1-1
D: TRBD1

CDR3: CASNPGQGYGYTF
DNA: TGCGCCAGCAACCCTGGACAGGGATATGGCTACACCTTC
size: -
V: TRBV5-1
J: TRBJ1-2
D: TRBD1

CDR3: CASSLSGAYEQYF
DNA: TGTGCCAGCAGTTTATCGGGGGCCTACGAGCAGTACTTC
size: -
V: TRBV27
J: TRBJ2-7
D: -

CDR3: CASSLPGGTDTQYF
DNA: TGTGCCAGCAGCTTACCGGGGGGCACAGATACGCAGTATTTT
size: -
V: TRBV7-9
J: TRBJ2-3
D: -

CDR3: CASNHGTVGHQPQHF
DNA: TGTGCCAGCAATCACGGGACAGTGGGACATCAGCCCCAGCATTTT
size: -
V: TRBV6-6
J: TRBJ1-5
D: TRBD1

CDR3: CASSQSQVLGGELFF
DNA: TGCGCCAGCAGCCAAAGCCAGGTCTTGGGCGGGGAGCTGTTTTTT
size: once
V: TRBV4-1
J: TRBJ2-2
D: -

CDR3: CASSLGTGGYTF
DNA: TGTGCCAGCAGCCTGGGGACGGGAGGCTACACCTTC
size: -
V: TRBV5-6
J: TRBJ1-2
D: -

CDR3: CASSLGFGQTYEQYF
DNA: TGTGCCAGCAGCTTAGGCTTCGGGCAGACCTACGAGCAGTACTTC
size: -
V: TRBV7-2
J: TRBJ2-7
D: -

CDR3: CASSWGAGVGNQPQHF
DNA: TGTGCCAGCAGCTGGGGGGCAGGGGTAGGAAATCAGCCCCAGCATTTT
size: -
V: TRBV5-8
J: TRBJ1-5
D: -

CDR3: CASSFYEQYF
DNA: TGCGCCAGCAGCTTCTACGAGCAGTACTTC
size: -
V: TRBV5-1
J: TRBJ2-7
D: -

CDR3: CASSLIHGRVWEKLFF
DNA: TGCGCCAGCAGCCTCATTCACGGCAGGGTGTGGGAAAAACTGTTTTTT
size: -
V: TRBV4-1
J: TRBJ1-4
D: -

CDR3: CASSIVRGVYEQYF
DNA: TGTGCCAGTAGTATTGTACGGGGGGTTTACGAGCAGTACTTC
size: -
V: TRBV19
J: TRBJ2-7
D: TRBD2

CDR3: CASSQGGLAGHLVSSYNEQFF
DNA: TGTGCCAGCAGCCAAGGGGGACTAGCGGGGCACCTGGTAAGCTCCTACAATGAGCAGTTCTTC
size: -
V: TRBV14
J: TRBJ2-1
D: TRBD2

CDR3: CSASGFRQGTTNFSPLHF
DNA: TGCAGTGCTAGTGGTTTTAGGCAGGGGACGACTAACTTTTCACCCCTCCACTTT
size: -
V: TRBV20-1
J: TRBJ1-6
D: -

CDR3: CSVAMNTEAFF
DNA: TGCAGCGTTGCCATGAACACTGAAGCTTTCTTT
size: -
V: TRBV29-1
J: TRBJ1-1
D: -

CDR3: CASSYLLNEQYF
DNA: TGTGCCAGCAGTTACCTATTGAACGAGCAGTACTTC
size: -
V: TRBV6-6
J: TRBJ2-7
D: -

CDR3: CASSLRRAQHF
DNA: TGTGCCAGCAGCCTCAGACGAGCCCAGCATTTT
size: -
V: TRBV28
J: TRBJ1-5
D: -

CDR3: CATSEALSSDSVDGYTF
DNA: TGTGCCACCAGTGAGGCCCTCTCGTCGGACAGCGTAGATGGCTACACCTTC
size: -
V: TRBV24-1
J: TRBJ1-2
D: -

CDR3: CASSPLARNANTGELFF
DNA: TGTGCCAGCTCACCACTCGCTCGCAACGCGAACACCGGGGAGCTGTTTTTT
size: -
V: TRBV18
J: TRBJ2-2
D: -

CDR3: CASSYDGGTYEQYF
DNA: TGTGCCAGCAGTTACGATGGTGGGACCTACGAGCAGTACTTC
size: -
V: TRBV6-5
J: TRBJ2-7
D: -

CDR3: CASSYADTGELFF
DNA: TGTGCCAGCAGTTACGCCGACACCGGGGAGCTGTTTTTT
size: few
V: TRBV6-5
J: TRBJ2-2
D: -

CDR3: CAWGQGGYGYTF
DNA: TGTGCCTGGGGACAGGGAGGCTATGGCTACACCTTC
size: -
V: TRBV30
J: TRBJ1-2
D: TRBD1

CDR3: CASSYSSDRITEAFF
DNA: TGTGCCAGCAGTTACTCCTCGGACAGAATCACTGAAGCTTTCTTT
size: -
V: TRBV6-2/TRBV6-3
J: TRBJ1-1
D: -